The clone carrying this TCR beta chain has just one count. Individuals drawn from some 25 US areas were about 18 to 100 years old. After removal of 5 bases from V and 3 bases from J, the junction contained 9 bases not matched to a gene. The CDR3 extends over 16 amino acids. Germline V CDR1 and CDR2: MDHEN, SYDVKM. This entry comes from a study of blood T cell repertoires in COVID-19. Study as a whole: Samples representing acute and convalescent COVID-19 were sourced from the United States, Italy and Spain.

Clones were sequenced by immunoSEQ multiplex PCR, and TCRdb holds only the in-frame ones, with some missing. The top ten hold 1% to 1.3% of the sample, which has 350,000 to 550,000 clones, approximately 92% seen once. Material for sequencing was PBMCs or T cells enriched from blood (not recorded which). The clonotype comes from a young man who had recovered from COVID-19. The chain employs TRBV28 and TRBJ2-1, with 8 nucleotides matching TRBD2. CDR3: CASSGSIAGYYNEQFF. The CDR3 DNA follows: TGTGCCAGCAGTGGGTCAATAGCGGGGTACTACAATGAGCAGTTCTTC.